One TCR beta chain is described in this entry. Its antigen is as yet unknown. The method was immunoSEQ multiplex PCR; TCRdb's version includes in-frame clones alone and lacks a portion of them. The sample lists millions of clones; around 96% were seen once. This entry is derived from a study of shared clonotypes between healthy human individuals. CDR3 length: 17 residues. Germline CDR1 reads SGHKS; CDR2 reads YYEKEE (reference sequence). The V and J ends lost 3 bases and 0 bases, in that order; junction bases with no gene match: 9. CD45RO negativity and positive selection for CCR7 defined naive CD8 cells, a population that excluded terminally differentiated effector memory CD45RA+ cells. Study-wide findings and caveats: Collection of samples was limited to blood; tissue repertoires likely differ.

Sequenced: naive CD8+ T cells sorted from blood. The chain has TRBV5-5 and TRBJ2-3; 8 bases match TRBD2. This TCR was sampled from a man aged 18 to 30 in good health. The CDR3 DNA follows: TGTGCCAGCAGCTGGAGACCGGGACTAGGTAGCACAGATACGCAGTATTTT. This sequence encodes CASSWRPGLGSTDTQYF.